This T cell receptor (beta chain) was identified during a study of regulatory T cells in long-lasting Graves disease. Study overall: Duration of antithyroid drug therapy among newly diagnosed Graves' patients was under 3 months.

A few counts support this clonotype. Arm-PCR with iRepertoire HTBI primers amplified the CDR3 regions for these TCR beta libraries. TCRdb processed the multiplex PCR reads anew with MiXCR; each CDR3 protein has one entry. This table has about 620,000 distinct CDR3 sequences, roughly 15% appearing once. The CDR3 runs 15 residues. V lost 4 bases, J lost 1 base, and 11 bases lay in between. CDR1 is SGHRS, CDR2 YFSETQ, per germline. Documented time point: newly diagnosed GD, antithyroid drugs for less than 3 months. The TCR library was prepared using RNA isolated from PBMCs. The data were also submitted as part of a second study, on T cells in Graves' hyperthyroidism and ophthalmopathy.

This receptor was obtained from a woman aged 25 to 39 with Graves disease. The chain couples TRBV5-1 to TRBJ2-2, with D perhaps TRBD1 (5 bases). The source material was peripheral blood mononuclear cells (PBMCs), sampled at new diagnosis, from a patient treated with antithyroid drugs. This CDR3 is CASSAGNWNTGELFF. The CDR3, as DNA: TGCGCCAGCAGCGCAGGGAATTGGAACACCGGGGAGCTGTTTTTT.